Shown below are 27 T cell receptor beta chains from a single sample sequenced in a study of cytomegalovirus exposure and HLA in healthy donors. A multiplex PCR was run with 60 Vbeta primers and 13 Jbeta primers. The repertoire was sequenced with immunoSEQ multiplex PCR; TCRdb's copy has only in-frame clones and lacks some. This table has fewer than 250,000 clones, 60% to 80% appearing once. Sequencing was performed on PBMCs. All receptors come from a male donor in good health and CMV-seronegative.

This chain links TRBV6-6 with TRBJ2-7; the match to TRBD1 covers 7 bases. V lost 2 bases to trimming and J lost 1 base; unmatched junction nucleotides: 5. The CDR3 is 15 residues long. Germline V CDR1 and CDR2: MNHNY, SVGAGI (reference sequence). Written as DNA, the CDR3 is TGTGCCAGCAGTTACGGGACAGACATTTCCTACGAGCAGTACTTC. Its protein product is CASSYGTDISYEQYF.

The gene calls are TRBV28 and TRBJ2-7; 7 positions match TRBD1. CDR1 and CDR2 (germline): MDHEN, SYDVKM. The trim removed 7 bases at V and 5 bases at J, leaving 11 bases unmatched. The CDR3 covers 14 residues. The CDR3 DNA reads TGTGCCAGCATCCCTCCGGGACAGTATAACGAGCAGTACTTC. It specifies CASIPPGQYNEQYF.

This chain uses TRBV7-9 with TRBJ2-3; D gene unclear. V was trimmed by 1 base and J by 0 bases, leaving 11 bases between them. Germline CDR1 and CDR2: SEHNR and FQNEAQ (reference sequence). The CDR3 runs 16 residues. CDR3 coding DNA: TGTGCCAGCAGCTTAGTGGCAGAACCTAGCACAGATACGCAGTATTTT. This sequence encodes CASSLVAEPSTDTQYF.

The V call is TRBV25-1, the J call TRBJ2-3; 8 bases match TRBD2. V shed 5 bases and J 5 bases; nucleotides not matched to a gene: 12. The CDR3 is 16 amino acids. Germline V CDR1 and CDR2: MGHDK, SYGVNS. The DNA of the CDR3 is TGTGCCAGCAGTCCGCCGGGAGCGGGAGTGATAGATACGCAGTATTTT. It specifies CASSPPGAGVIDTQYF.

This clone was detected only a few times. This sequence joins TRBV6-5 and TRBJ1-5, with 9 bases fitting TRBD1. The CDR3 runs 15 residues. Germline assignment: CDR1 MNHEY and CDR2 SVGAGI. V shed 9 bases, J shed 1 base, and the junction held 7 bases outside the gene matches. CDR3 amino acids: CASGTGQGSNQPQHF. CDR3 DNA sequence: TGTGCCAGTGGAACCGGACAGGGGAGCAATCAGCCCCAGCATTTT.

This chain connects TRBV5-4 to TRBJ2-2, with 8 bases lining up with TRBD2. J was trimmed by 0 bases and V by 4 bases; bases with no gene match: 11. The CDR3 spans 18 residues. Germline CDR1 SGHNT, CDR2 YYREEE (reference sequence). The CDR3 DNA is TGTGCCAGCAGCGGCATCACTAGCGGCAATGCGAACACCGGGGAGCTGTTTTTT. This translates into CASSGITSGNANTGELFF.

This clone was detected once. This sequence joins TRBV7-3 and TRBJ2-2, with D perhaps matching TRBD1 (6 bases). From germline, CDR1 is SGHTA and CDR2 FQGTGA. This CDR3 has 15 residues. Trimming removed 5 bases at V and 7 bases at J, with 17 bases between. The CDR3 is CASSPTWGRGGELFF. The CDR3 DNA reads TGTGCCAGCAGCCCCACATGGGGCAGGGGCGGGGAGCTGTTTTTT. The full variable domain, its missing parts supplied by reference TRBV7-3 and TRBJ2-2, is GAGVSQTPSNKVTEKGKYVELRCDPISGHTALYWYRQSLGQGPEFLIYFQGTGAADDSGLPNDRFFAVRPEGSVSTLKIQRTERGDSAVYLCASSPTWGRGGELFFGEGSRLTVL.

The rearrangement links TRBV5-4 to TRBJ2-2, with 7 positions matching TRBD1. This CDR3 has 19 residues. The germline gives CDR1 SGHNT, CDR2 YYREEE (reference sequence). V trimming: 4 bases; J trimming: 0 bases; junction bases outside the gene matches: 15. The CDR3 reads CASSVPGQNLRTNTGELFF. CDR3 nucleotides: TGTGCCAGCAGCGTTCCGGGACAGAATTTACGCACGAACACCGGGGAGCTGTTTTTT.

This chain joins TRBV7-8 and TRBJ2-7; the match to TRBD2 covers 7 bases. The CDR3 has 12 amino acids. V trimming: 6 bases; J trimming: 9 bases; junction bases outside the gene matches: 8. CDR1 SGHVS and CDR2 FQNEAQ come from the germline V gene. DNA for the CDR3: TGTGCCAGCAGTCACCGGGAGGCAGGGCAGTACTTC. Translated: CASSHREAGQYF.

In its sample, this clone was seen a few times. The CDR3 region is CASSEPGLAGFTGELFF. The CDR3 bases are TGTGCCAGCAGTGAACCGGGACTAGCGGGATTCACCGGGGAGCTGTTTTTT. The chain uses TRBV27 and TRBJ2-2, with 13 positions matching TRBD2. Germline-derived CDR1 and CDR2 are MNHEY and SMNVEV (reference sequence). Trimming at V came to 5 bases and at J to 4 bases, leaving 7 bases not matched to a gene. The CDR3 length is 17 residues.

V is TRBV7-3 and J is TRBJ2-2, with 13 bases that match TRBD2. The CDR3 length is 19 residues. CDR1 and CDR2 (germline): SGHTA, FQGTGA. V was clipped by 5 bases and J by 0 bases; unmatched bases: 9. The CDR3 is CASSRTGLAGFANTGELFF. In DNA form, the CDR3 reads TGTGCCAGCAGCCGAACGGGACTAGCGGGGTTCGCGAACACCGGGGAGCTGTTTTTT.

The rearrangement joins TRBV6-5 to TRBJ1-2, with D hard to call. This CDR3 has 13 residues. V was cut by 2 bases and J by 8 bases, with 12 bases left in between. CDR1 and CDR2 (germline): MNHEY, SVGAGI. The CDR3, as DNA: TGTGCCAGCAGTTACGTTGGTTCGGGGGGCTACACCTTC. Protein sequence: CASSYVGSGGYTF.

This chain connects TRBV6-4 to TRBJ2-5; TRBD2 matches 11 bases. Losses at the gene ends were 6 bases for V and 6 bases for J; bases not matched to a gene: 6. Germline V gene data show CDR1 as MRHNA and CDR2 as SNTAGT. This CDR3 has 14 residues. This chain's CDR3 is CASSYSSGRKTQYF. The CDR3 nucleotides are TGTGCCAGCAGCTACTCTAGCGGGAGGAAGACCCAGTACTTC.

The chain links TRBV30 to TRBJ2-2, with D tentatively TRBD1 (5 bases). The CDR3 runs 14 residues. V lost 2 bases to trimming and J lost 5 bases, with 12 bases between them. Germline V gene sequence: CDR1 GTSNPN, CDR2 SVGIG (reference sequence). The CDR3 sequence is CAWSTRGWTGELFF. CDR3 bases: TGTGCCTGGAGTACAAGGGGTTGGACCGGGGAGCTGTTTTTT.

The V and J genes are TRBV9 and TRBJ2-1, with TRBD1 matching over 11 bases. CDR1 SGDLS and CDR2 YYNGEE come from the germline V gene. J was trimmed by 3 bases and V by 4 bases; bases with no gene match: 6. The CDR3 length is 16 residues. CDR3 in DNA: TGTGCCAGCAGCCTCTCCGGGACAGGGGGCTACAATGAGCAGTTCTTC. This sequence encodes CASSLSGTGGYNEQFF.

The rearrangement uses TRBV5-1 and TRBJ1-5; D is ambiguous. CDR1 and CDR2 from the germline V gene are SGHRS and YFSETQ. The CDR3 totals 13 residues. The V end lost 3 bases, the J end lost 4 bases, and 8 bases lay between the germline ends. The CDR3 DNA reads TGCGCCAGCAGCTCGGGCGGGAATCAGCCCCAGCATTTT. It specifies CASSSGGNQPQHF.

V and J are TRBV4-3 and TRBJ2-1; D gene uncertain. V lost 0 bases to trimming and J lost 7 bases, with 4 bases between them. CDR3 length: 12 residues. Germline values: CDR1 LGHNA, CDR2 YSLEER. The chain's CDR3 is CASSQDMNEQFF. The CDR3 region has the DNA TGCGCCAGCAGCCAAGACATGAATGAGCAGTTCTTC.

This chain connects TRBV6-6 to TRBJ1-5, with 9 bases identical to TRBD1. After removal of 9 bases from V and 6 bases from J, the junction contained 6 bases not matched to a gene. This CDR3 has 13 residues. Germline V lookup: CDR1 MNHNY, CDR2 SVGAGI (reference sequence). The CDR3 bases are TGTGCCAGTGGGGACAGGGAGGTTCAGCCCCAGCATTTT. Protein: CASGDREVQPQHF.

The chain is built from TRBV6-6 and TRBJ1-5; 8 bases align to TRBD1. After removal of 2 bases from V and 6 bases from J, the junction contained 6 bases not matched to a gene. This CDR3 has 15 residues. Germline CDR1 is MNHNY and CDR2 is SVGAGI (reference sequence). The CDR3 DNA sequence: TGTGCCAGCAGTTACGAGGGACAGGCTGGTCAGCCCCAGCATTTT. Amino acids: CASSYEGQAGQPQHF.

V usage is TRBV7-7 and J usage is TRBJ1-4, with D unclear. V shed 5 bases and J shed 5 bases, with 9 bases lying between them. The germline gives CDR1 SSHAT, CDR2 FNYEAQ (reference sequence). The CDR3 covers 13 residues. The CDR3 coding sequence is TGTGCCAGCAGCCCCCGACAAAATGAAAAACTGTTTTTT. This gives the protein CASSPRQNEKLFF.

V and J are TRBV7-9 and TRBJ1-1; 7 bases map to TRBD1. CDR1 and CDR2 (germline): SEHNR, FQNEAQ (reference sequence). The V and J ends lost 5 bases and 4 bases, in that order; junction bases with no gene match: 7. CDR3 length equals 14 residues. The CDR3 is CASSQQSGGTEAFF. The CDR3 nucleotides are TGTGCCAGCAGCCAACAGTCAGGGGGCACTGAAGCTTTCTTT.

This chain uses TRBV6-4 with TRBJ1-2; TRBD1 matches 9 bases. The J segment lost 8 bases and the V segment lost 4 bases, leaving 11 bases of the junction unmatched. This CDR3 is built from 15 residues. The V gene's germline CDR1 is MRHNA and CDR2 SNTAGT. CDR3 coding DNA: TGTGCCAGCAGTGTTTCCGGGACAGGGAAGTTCGGCTACACCTTC. This codes for CASSVSGTGKFGYTF.

The table lists this clone with a count of one. J is TRBJ2-7 and V is TRBV4-1, with D maybe TRBD2 (7 bases). Germline CDR1 reads MGHRA; CDR2 reads YSYEKL. The V and J ends lost 4 bases and 2 bases respectively, with 15 bases between them. This CDR3 region has 15 residues. This chain's CDR3 is CASSLGAGAPYEQYF. Written as DNA, the CDR3 is TGCGCCAGCAGCCTAGGGGCGGGGGCCCCCTACGAGCAGTACTTC.

The chain combines TRBV5-1 with TRBJ1-1, with TRBD1 matching over 10 bases. Unmatched junction bases numbered 5, after V lost 0 bases and J lost 0 bases. Germline lookup yields CDR1 SGHRS and CDR2 YFSETQ. The CDR3 is 17 residues long. This CDR3 reads CASSLEPGQGLNTEAFF. Written as DNA, the CDR3 is TGCGCCAGCAGCTTGGAACCGGGACAGGGGTTGAACACTGAAGCTTTCTTT.

V is TRBV7-6 and J is TRBJ2-7, with 8 nucleotides matching TRBD1. CDR3 length equals 16 residues. Germline assignment: CDR1 SGHVS and CDR2 FNYEAQ. V lost 2 bases to trimming and J lost 2 bases; unmatched junction nucleotides: 8. The CDR3 spells CASSLTPTGVTYEQYF. In nucleotides, the CDR3 is TGTGCCAGCAGCTTAACCCCGACAGGGGTCACCTACGAGCAGTACTTC.

This chain uses TRBV13 with TRBJ2-7; possible D gene TRBD1, 6 bases. Trimming removed 0 bases from V and 2 bases from J, with 17 bases in between. Germline lookup yields CDR1 PRHDT and CDR2 FYEKMQ (reference sequence). CDR3 length equals 17 residues. CDR3 protein: CASSLGHRRQATYEQYF. The CDR3 DNA follows: TGTGCCAGCAGCTTAGGCCACCGGAGACAGGCTACCTACGAGCAGTACTTC.

This rearrangement joins TRBV28 to TRBJ1-5, with TRBD1 matching over 12 bases. The junction had 3 bases not matched to a gene; V was cut back by 1 base and J by 11 bases. The CDR3 totals 14 residues. Looked up from germline, CDR1 is MDHEN and CDR2 is SYDVKM. The CDR3 coding sequence is TGTGCCAGCAGTTTATCGGGACAGGGGGCGGCCCAGCATTTT. Translated: CASSLSGQGAAQHF.